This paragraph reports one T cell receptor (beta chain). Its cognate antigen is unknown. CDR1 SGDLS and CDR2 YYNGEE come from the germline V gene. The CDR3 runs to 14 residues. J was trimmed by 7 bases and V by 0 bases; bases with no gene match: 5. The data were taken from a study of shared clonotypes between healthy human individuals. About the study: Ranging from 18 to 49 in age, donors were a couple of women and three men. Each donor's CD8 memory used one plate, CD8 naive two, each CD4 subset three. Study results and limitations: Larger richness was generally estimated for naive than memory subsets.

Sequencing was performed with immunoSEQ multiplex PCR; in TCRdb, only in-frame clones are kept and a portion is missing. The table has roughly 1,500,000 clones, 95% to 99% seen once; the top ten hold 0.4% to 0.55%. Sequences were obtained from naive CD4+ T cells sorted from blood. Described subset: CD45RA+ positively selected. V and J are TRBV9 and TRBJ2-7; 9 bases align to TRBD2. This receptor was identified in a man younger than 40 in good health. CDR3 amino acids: CASSVGSGSWEQYF. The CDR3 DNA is TGTGCCAGCAGCGTAGGTAGCGGGAGCTGGGAGCAGTACTTC.